The T cell receptor beta chain under discussion was sequenced for a study of T cells after yellow fever vaccination. Study conclusions and caveats: Repertoires obtained by FACS sorting could include abundant clonotypes that entered as contaminants from the bulk population.

This clonotype has more than one count but fewer than ten. Its antigen is undetermined. Trimming cost V 6 bases and J 5 bases; bases outside gene matches: 16. Germline V gives CDR1 SGHAT, CDR2 FQNNGV. The CDR3 runs to 18 residues. TCRdb reprocessed the 5' RACE reads via MiXCR and lists one record per CDR3 protein. The sample carries hundreds of thousands of distinct CDR3 sequences, approximately 13% recorded once. Material: PBMCs, obtained on the day of the yellow fever booster vaccination. The V gene is TRBV11-2, the J gene TRBJ2-2, with 9 bases lining up with TRBD1. This clonotype was sampled from a man aged 25-45 years who received the YFV17D yellow fever vaccine. The CDR3 sequence: CASRRQRQGGIKTGELFF. CDR3 bases: TGTGCCAGCAGACGTCAGCGACAGGGGGGGATTAAAACCGGGGAGCTGTTTTTT.